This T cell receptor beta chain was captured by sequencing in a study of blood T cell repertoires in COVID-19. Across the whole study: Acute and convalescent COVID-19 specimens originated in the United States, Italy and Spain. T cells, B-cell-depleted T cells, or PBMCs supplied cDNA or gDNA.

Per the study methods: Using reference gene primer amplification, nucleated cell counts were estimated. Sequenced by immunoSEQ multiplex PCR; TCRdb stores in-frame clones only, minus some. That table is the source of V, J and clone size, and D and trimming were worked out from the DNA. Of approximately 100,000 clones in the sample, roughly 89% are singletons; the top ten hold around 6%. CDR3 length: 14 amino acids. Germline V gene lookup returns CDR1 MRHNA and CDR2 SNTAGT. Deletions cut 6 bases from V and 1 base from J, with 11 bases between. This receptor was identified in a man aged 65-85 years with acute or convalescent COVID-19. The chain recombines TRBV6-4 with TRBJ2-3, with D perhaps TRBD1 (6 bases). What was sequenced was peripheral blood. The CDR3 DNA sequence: TGTGCCAGCAGCGAACAGGGAGGCACAGATACGCAGTATTTT. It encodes CASSEQGGTDTQYF.